The 5 T cell receptor beta chains given below trace back to one sample, sequenced in a study of cytomegalovirus exposure and HLA in healthy donors. Primers: 60 Vbeta forward and 13 Jbeta reverse. Using immunoSEQ multiplex PCR, the repertoire was profiled, and TCRdb retains in-frame clones only, with some absent. Counted here are about 160,000 clones, over 80% occurring once; the ten biggest clones make up more than 1.3%. The sequenced sample consisted of PBMCs. These receptors all stem from a girl aged 5-17 years in good health and CMV-seropositive.

This clone was seen only once. The gene calls are TRBV7-2 and TRBJ2-5; 16 bases are shared with TRBD2. V lost 1 base, J lost 5 bases, and 10 bases stayed unmatched. Germline V gene sequence: CDR1 SGHTA, CDR2 FQGNSA. CDR3 size: 19 residues. The CDR3 DNA is TGTGCCAGCAGCTTAGGGGGGGGACTAGCGGGAGGGTGGCCGGAGACCCAGTACTTC. Encoded protein: CASSLGGGLAGGWPETQYF.

V gene TRBV27 combines with J gene TRBJ1-2; no clear D gene. Trimming pared 7 bases from V and 1 base from J, leaving 19 bases between. Germline V gene sequence: CDR1 MNHEY, CDR2 SMNVEV (reference sequence). The CDR3 runs 16 residues. In nucleotides, the CDR3 is TGTGCCAGCACACCCTCGCTTGGGGAGATTAACTATGGCTACACCTTC. As protein: CASTPSLGEINYGYTF.

The gene calls are TRBV7-2 and TRBJ1-2, with 9 nucleotides matching TRBD1. The V gene end was trimmed by 5 bases and the J gene end by 7 bases; junction bases not matched to a gene: 11. The CDR3 sequence is 15 residues long. Per the germline V gene, CDR1 is SGHTA and CDR2 is FQGNSA. In nucleotides, the CDR3 is TGTGCCAGCAGCCCCCAAGGGACAGGGCGACGTGGCTACACCTTC. It specifies CASSPQGTGRRGYTF.

V and J are TRBV7-9 and TRBJ2-7, with 9 nucleotides matching TRBD1. The CDR3 totals 16 residues. The V gene's germline CDR1 is SEHNR and CDR2 FQNEAQ (reference sequence). V trimming: 1 base; J trimming: 1 base; junction bases outside the gene matches: 5. The CDR3: CASSLVLTGGSYEQYF. The CDR3 region has the DNA TGTGCCAGCAGCTTAGTTCTGACAGGGGGGTCCTACGAGCAGTACTTC.

V gene TRBV5-1 combines with J gene TRBJ1-1; D is possibly TRBD1 (5 bases). The germline V gene has CDR1 SGHRS and CDR2 YFSETQ. The V and J ends lost 4 bases and 0 bases respectively, with 13 bases between them. This CDR3 is built from 15 residues. The CDR3 coding sequence is TGCGCCAGCAGCCCGGATGGGGCGGTGAACACTGAAGCTTTCTTT. Encoded protein: CASSPDGAVNTEAFF. Complete variable domain (other parts from reference TRBV5-1 and TRBJ1-1): KAGVTQTPRYLIKTRGQQVTLSCSPISGHRSVSWYQQTPGQGLQFLFEYFSETQRNKGNFPGRFSGRQFSNSRSEMNVSTLELGDSALYLCASSPDGAVNTEAFFGQGTRLTVV.